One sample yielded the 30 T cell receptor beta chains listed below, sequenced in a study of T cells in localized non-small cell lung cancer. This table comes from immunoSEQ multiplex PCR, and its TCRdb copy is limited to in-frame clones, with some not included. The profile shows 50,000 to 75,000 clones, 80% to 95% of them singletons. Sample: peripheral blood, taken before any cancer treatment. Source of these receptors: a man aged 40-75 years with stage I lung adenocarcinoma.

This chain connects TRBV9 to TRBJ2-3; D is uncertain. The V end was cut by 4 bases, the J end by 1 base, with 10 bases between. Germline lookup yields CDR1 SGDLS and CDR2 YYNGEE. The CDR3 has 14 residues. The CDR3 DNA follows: TGTGCCAGCAGCACCGGAAGAGGCACAGATACGCAGTATTTT. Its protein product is CASSTGRGTDTQYF.

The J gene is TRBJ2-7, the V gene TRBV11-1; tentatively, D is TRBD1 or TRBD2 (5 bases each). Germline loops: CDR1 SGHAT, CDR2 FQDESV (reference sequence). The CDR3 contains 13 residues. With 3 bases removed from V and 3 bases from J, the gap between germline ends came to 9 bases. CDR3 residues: CASSLRGIYEQYF. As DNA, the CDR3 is TGTGCCAGCAGCTTGAGGGGAATCTACGAGCAGTACTTC.

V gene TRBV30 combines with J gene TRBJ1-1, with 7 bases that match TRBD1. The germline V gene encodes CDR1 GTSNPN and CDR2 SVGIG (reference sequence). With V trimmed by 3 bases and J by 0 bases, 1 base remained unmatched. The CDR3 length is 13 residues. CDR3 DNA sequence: TGTGCCTGGAGGACAGGGTTGAACACTGAAGCTTTCTTT. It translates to CAWRTGLNTEAFF.

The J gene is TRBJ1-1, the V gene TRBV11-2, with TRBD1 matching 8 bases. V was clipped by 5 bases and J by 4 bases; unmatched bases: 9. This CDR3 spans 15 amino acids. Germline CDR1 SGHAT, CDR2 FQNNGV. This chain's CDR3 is CASSRDRTSSTEAFF. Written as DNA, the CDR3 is TGTGCCAGCAGCCGGGACAGGACAAGTTCCACTGAAGCTTTCTTT. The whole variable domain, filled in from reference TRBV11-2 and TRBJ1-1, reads EAGVAQSPRYKIIEKRQSVAFWCNPISGHATLYWYQQILGQGPKLLIQFQNNGVVDDSQLPKDRFSAERLKGVDSTLKIQPAKLEDSAVYLCASSRDRTSSTEAFFGQGTRLTVV.

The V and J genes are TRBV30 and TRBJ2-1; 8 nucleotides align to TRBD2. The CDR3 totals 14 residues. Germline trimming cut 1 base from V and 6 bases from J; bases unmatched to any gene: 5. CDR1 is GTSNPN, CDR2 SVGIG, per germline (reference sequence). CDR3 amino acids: CAWSEGLVSNEQFF. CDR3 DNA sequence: TGTGCCTGGAGTGAGGGACTAGTTTCCAATGAGCAGTTCTTC.

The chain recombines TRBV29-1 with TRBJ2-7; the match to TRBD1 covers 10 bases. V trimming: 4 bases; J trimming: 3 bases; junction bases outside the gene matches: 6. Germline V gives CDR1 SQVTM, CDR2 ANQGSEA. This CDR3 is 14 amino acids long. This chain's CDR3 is CSVAGTGEGYEQYF. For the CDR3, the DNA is TGCAGCGTTGCCGGGACAGGGGAAGGCTACGAGCAGTACTTC.

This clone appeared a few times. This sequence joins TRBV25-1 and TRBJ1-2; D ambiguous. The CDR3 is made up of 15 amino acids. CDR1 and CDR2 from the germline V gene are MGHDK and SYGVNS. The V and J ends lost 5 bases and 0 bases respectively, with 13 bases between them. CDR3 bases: TGTGCCAGCAGTCCCCCTGGGGATTCTAACTATGGCTACACCTTC. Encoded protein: CASSPPGDSNYGYTF.

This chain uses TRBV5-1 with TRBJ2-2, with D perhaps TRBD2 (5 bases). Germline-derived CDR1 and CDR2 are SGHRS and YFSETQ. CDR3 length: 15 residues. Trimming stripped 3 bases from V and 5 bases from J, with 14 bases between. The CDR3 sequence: CASSSAAVPTGELFF. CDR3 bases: TGCGCCAGCAGCTCAGCGGCGGTACCAACCGGGGAGCTGTTTTTT. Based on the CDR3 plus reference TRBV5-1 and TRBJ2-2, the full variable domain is KAGVTQTPRYLIKTRGQQVTLSCSPISGHRSVSWYQQTPGQGLQFLFEYFSETQRNKGNFPGRFSGRQFSNSRSEMNVSTLELGDSALYLCASSSAAVPTGELFFGEGSRLTVL.

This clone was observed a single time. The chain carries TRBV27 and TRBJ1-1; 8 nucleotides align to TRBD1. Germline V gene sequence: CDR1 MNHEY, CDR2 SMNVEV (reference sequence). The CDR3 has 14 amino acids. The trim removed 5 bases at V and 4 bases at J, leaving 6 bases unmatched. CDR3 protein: CASSPDRVSTEAFF. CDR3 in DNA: TGTGCCAGCAGTCCGGACAGGGTGAGCACTGAAGCTTTCTTT.

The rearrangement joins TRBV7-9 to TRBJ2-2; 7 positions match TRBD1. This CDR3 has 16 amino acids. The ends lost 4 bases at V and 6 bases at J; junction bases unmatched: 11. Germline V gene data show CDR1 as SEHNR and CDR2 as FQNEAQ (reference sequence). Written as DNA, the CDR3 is TGTGCCAGCAGCTCCCCGGGACAGCAGGTAGCCGGGGAGCTGTTTTTT. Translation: CASSSPGQQVAGELFF. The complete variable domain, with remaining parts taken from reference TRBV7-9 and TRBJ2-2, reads DTGVSQNPRHKITKRGQNVTFRCDPISEHNRLYWYRQTLGQGPEFLTYFQNEAQLEKSRLLSDRFSAERPKGSFSTLEIQRTEQGDSAMYLCASSSPGQQVAGELFFGEGSRLTVL.

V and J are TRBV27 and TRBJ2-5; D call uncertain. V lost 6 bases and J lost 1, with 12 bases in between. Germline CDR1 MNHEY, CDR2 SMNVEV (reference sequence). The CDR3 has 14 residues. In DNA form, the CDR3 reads TGTGCCAGCAGCCCTGCTAGGGTCCAAGAGACCCAGTACTTC. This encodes CASSPARVQETQYF.

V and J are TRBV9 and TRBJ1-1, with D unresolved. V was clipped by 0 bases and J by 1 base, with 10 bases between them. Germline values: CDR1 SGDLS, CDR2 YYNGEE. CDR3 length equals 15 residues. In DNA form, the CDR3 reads TGTGCCAGCAGCGTAGACCCGCGGACGAACACTGAAGCTTTCTTT. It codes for CASSVDPRTNTEAFF.

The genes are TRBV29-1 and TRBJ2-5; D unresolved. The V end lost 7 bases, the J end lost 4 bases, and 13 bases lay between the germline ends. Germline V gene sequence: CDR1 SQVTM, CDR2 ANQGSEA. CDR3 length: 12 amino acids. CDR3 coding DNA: TGCAGCGCCCGTGGACCCGGAGAGACCCAGTACTTC. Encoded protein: CSARGPGETQYF.

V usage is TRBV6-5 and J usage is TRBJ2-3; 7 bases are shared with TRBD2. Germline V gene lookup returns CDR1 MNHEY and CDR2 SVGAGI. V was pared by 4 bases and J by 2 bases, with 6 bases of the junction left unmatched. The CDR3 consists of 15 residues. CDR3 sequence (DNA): TGTGCCAGCAGTTTGGCTAGCGGACACACAGATACGCAGTATTTT. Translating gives CASSLASGHTDTQYF.

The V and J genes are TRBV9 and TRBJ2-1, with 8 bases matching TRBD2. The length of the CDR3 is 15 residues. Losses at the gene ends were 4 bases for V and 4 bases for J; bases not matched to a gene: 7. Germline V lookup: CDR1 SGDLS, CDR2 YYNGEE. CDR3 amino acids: CASSIREGEYNEQFF. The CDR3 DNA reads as TGTGCCAGCAGCATTCGGGAGGGGGAATACAATGAGCAGTTCTTC.

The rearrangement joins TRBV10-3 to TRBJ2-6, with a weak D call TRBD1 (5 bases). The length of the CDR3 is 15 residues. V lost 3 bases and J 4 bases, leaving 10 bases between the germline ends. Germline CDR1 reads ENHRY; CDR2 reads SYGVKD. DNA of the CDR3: TGTGCCATCAGTGAATGGACATTGGGGGCCAACGTCCTGACTTTC. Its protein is CAISEWTLGANVLTF.

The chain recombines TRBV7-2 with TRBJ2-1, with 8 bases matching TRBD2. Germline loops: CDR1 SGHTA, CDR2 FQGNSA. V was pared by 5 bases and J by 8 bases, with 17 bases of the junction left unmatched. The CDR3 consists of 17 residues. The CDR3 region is CASSPGIRGRQYDEQFF. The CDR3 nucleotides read TGTGCCAGCAGCCCGGGGATCCGCGGGAGGCAGTACGATGAGCAGTTCTTC.

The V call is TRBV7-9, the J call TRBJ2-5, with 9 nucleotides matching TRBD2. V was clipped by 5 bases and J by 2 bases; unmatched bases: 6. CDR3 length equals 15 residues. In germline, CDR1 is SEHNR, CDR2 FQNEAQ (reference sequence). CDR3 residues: CASSPRTSDQETQYF. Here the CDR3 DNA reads TGTGCCAGCAGCCCGCGGACTAGCGATCAAGAGACCCAGTACTTC.

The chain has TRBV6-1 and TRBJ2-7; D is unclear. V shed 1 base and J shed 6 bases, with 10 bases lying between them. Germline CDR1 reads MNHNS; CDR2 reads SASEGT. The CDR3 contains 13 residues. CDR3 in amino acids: CASSEGTSGEQYF. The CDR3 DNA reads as TGTGCCAGCAGTGAAGGGACCTCCGGCGAGCAGTACTTC.

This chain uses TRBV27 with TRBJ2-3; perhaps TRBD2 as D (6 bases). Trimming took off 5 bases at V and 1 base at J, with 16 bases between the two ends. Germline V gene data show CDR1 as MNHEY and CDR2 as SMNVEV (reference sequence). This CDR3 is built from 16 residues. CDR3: CASSLGRDWGTDTQYF. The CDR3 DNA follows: TGTGCCAGCAGTCTAGGCCGGGACTGGGGCACAGATACGCAGTATTTT.

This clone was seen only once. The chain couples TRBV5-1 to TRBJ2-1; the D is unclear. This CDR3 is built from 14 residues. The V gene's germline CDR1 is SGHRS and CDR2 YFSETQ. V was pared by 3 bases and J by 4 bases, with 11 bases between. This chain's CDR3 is CASSSPEEYNEQFF. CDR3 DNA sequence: TGCGCCAGCAGCTCCCCGGAAGAGTACAATGAGCAGTTCTTC.

CDR3 protein: CASRGRGYGYTF. CDR3 in DNA: TGTGCCAGTAGGGGCAGGGGCTATGGCTACACCTTC. The chain is built from TRBV19 and TRBJ1-2; D perhaps matches TRBD1 (6 bases). V was clipped by 6 bases and J by 4 bases, with 9 bases between them. Germline loops: CDR1 LNHDA, CDR2 SQIVND (reference sequence). CDR3 size: 12 residues. Drawing the rest from reference TRBV19 and TRBJ1-2, the complete variable domain is DGGITQSPKYLFRKEGQNVTLSCEQNLNHDAMYWYRQDPGQGLRLIYYSQIVNDFQKGDIAEGYSVSREKKESFPLTVTSAQKNPTAFYLCASRGRGYGYTFGSGTRLTVV.

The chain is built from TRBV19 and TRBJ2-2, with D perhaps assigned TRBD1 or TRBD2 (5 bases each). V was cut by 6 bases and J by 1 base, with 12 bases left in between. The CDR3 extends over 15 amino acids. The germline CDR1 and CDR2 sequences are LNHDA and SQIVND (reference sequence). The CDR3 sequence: CASSLGRWNTGELFF. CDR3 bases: TGTGCCAGTAGCCTGGGACGGTGGAACACCGGGGAGCTGTTTTTT.

Here the CDR3 reads CATSRDLEGRGYNEQFF. In DNA form, the CDR3 reads TGTGCCACCAGCAGAGATCTTGAGGGTAGGGGCTACAATGAGCAGTTCTTC. The gene calls are TRBV15 and TRBJ2-1; D tentatively reads TRBD1 or TRBD2 (5 bases each). V gave up 0 bases and J gave up 3 bases, with 15 bases separating them. CDR3 length equals 17 residues. In germline, CDR1 is LNHNV, CDR2 YYDKDF (reference sequence).

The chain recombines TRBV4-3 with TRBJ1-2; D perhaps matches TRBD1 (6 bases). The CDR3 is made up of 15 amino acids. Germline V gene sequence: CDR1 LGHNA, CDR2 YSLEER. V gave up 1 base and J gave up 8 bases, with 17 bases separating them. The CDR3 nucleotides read TGCGCCAGCAGCCAAGGAGGGTGGGGGGCGAAGGGCTACACCTTC. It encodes CASSQGGWGAKGYTF.

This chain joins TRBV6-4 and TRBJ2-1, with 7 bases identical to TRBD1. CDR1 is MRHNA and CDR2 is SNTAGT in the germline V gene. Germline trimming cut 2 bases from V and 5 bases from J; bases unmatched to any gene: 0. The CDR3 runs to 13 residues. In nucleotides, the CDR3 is TGTGCCAGCAGTGACAGGGGGCACAATGAGCAGTTCTTC. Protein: CASSDRGHNEQFF.

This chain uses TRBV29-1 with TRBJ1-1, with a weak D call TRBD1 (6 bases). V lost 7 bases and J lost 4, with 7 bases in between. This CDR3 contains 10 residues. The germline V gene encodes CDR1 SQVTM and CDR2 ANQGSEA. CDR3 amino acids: CSARGTEAFF. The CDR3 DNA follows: TGCAGCGCCAGGGGCACTGAAGCTTTCTTT.

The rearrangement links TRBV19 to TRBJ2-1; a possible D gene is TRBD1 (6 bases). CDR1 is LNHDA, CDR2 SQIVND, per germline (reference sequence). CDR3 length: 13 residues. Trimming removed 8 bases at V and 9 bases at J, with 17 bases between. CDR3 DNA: TGTGCCAGTCGGTCCACGACAGGATCTGAGCAGTTCTTC. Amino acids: CASRSTTGSEQFF. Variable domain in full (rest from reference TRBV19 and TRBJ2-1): DGGITQSPKYLFRKEGQNVTLSCEQNLNHDAMYWYRQDPGQGLRLIYYSQIVNDFQKGDIAEGYSVSREKKESFPLTVTSAQKNPTAFYLCASRSTTGSEQFFGPGTRLTVL.

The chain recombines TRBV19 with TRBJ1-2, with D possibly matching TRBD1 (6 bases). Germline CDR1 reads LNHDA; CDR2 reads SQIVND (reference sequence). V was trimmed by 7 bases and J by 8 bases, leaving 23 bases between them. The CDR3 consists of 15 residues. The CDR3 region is CASTLPSGGPTGYTF. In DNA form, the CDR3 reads TGTGCCAGTACCCTCCCCAGCGGGGGGCCGACCGGCTACACCTTC.

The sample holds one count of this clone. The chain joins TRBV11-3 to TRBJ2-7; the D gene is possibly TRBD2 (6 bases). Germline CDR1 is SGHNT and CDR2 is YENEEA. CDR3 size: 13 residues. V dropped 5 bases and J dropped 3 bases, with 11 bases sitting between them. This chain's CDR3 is CASSPVGGYEQYF. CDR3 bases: TGTGCCAGCAGCCCTGTGGGGGGCTACGAGCAGTACTTC.